A selection of T cell receptor beta chains follows, all from one sample in a study of shared clonotypes between healthy human individuals. TCRdb's copy holds only in-frame clones and misses some; the assay was immunoSEQ multiplex PCR. Of about 520,000 clones listed, 95% to 96% are singletons. The specimen sequenced was naive CD4+ T cells sorted from blood. The receptors were gathered from a woman aged 30 to 39 in good health. Both conserved end residues are part of each CDR3. The D gene is left open where the match is weak. Part of the rows lack a size; the others show once, few, many or a class for expanded clones.

V	D	size	J	DNA	CDR3
TRBV15	TRBD2	-	TRBJ2-1	TGTGCCACCATAGCGCGGGGGGAGTTGGCTGAGCAGTTCTTC	CATIARGELAEQFF
TRBV2	TRBD2	-	TRBJ2-3	TGTGCCAGTGCCGGGACTAGCGGGAGAGATACGCAGTATTTT	CASAGTSGRDTQYF
TRBV11-2	-	-	TRBJ1-5	TGTGCCAGCAGCTTAGAACAGGGTTACAATCAGCCCCAGCATTTT	CASSLEQGYNQPQHF
TRBV21-1	-	-	TRBJ1-2	TGTGCCAGCAGCAAAAATAGGGGCGGCCTCTATGGCTACACCTTC	CASSKNRGGLYGYTF
TRBV7-2	-	-	TRBJ1-5	TGTGCCAGCAGCTTAGCGCGTAATCAGCCCCAGCATTTT	CASSLARNQPQHF
TRBV5-1	-	-	TRBJ2-6	TGCGCCAGCAGCTTGCTTTATTCGGCTGCTGGGGCCAACGTCCTGACTTTC	CASSLLYSAAGANVLTF
TRBV7-3	TRBD2	-	TRBJ2-1	TGTGCCAGCAGCTTAAGAGGTAGCGGGAGACAAAATGAGCAGTTCTTC	CASSLRGSGRQNEQFF
TRBV28	-	-	TRBJ2-7	TGTGCCAGCAGTTTACCGCAGGGCTACGAGCAGTACTTC	CASSLPQGYEQYF
TRBV6-1	-	-	TRBJ1-2	TGTGCCAGCAGTAGGCAGGTGGACTATGGCTACACCTTC	CASSRQVDYGYTF
TRBV4-1	-	-	TRBJ1-4	TGCGCCAGCAGCCAAGGTCTTAGGGAGATAGTGTTTTTT	CASSQGLREIVFF
TRBV6-6	TRBD1	-	TRBJ1-2	TGTGCCAGCAGCCACCAACAGGGGCGAAACTATGGCTACACCTTC	CASSHQQGRNYGYTF
TRBV6-5	-	-	TRBJ1-1	TGTGCCAGCAGTTACTCCACAGGATTGAACACTGAAGCTTTCTTT	CASSYSTGLNTEAFF
TRBV5-4	-	once	TRBJ2-1	TGTGCCAGCAGCCGCTTCGGGGGCTACAATGAGCAGTTCTTC	CASSRFGGYNEQFF
TRBV19	TRBD2	-	TRBJ2-1	TGTGCCAGCCGAACTGGGGGCTCCGGGACTAGCGGGCACAATGAGCAGTTCTTC	CASRTGGSGTSGHNEQFF
TRBV28	TRBD1	-	TRBJ2-1	TGTGCCAGCAGGGGGGACAGGGAGTACAATGAGCAGTTCTTC	CASRGDREYNEQFF
TRBV13	-	-	TRBJ1-3	TGTGCCAGCAGCTCGACGACAGGTGGAAACACCATATATTTT	CASSSTTGGNTIYF
TRBV5-6	TRBD2	-	TRBJ2-5	TGTGCCAGCAGCTTAGGACTAGCGGGAGTCCAAAAGACCCAGTACTTC	CASSLGLAGVQKTQYF
TRBV25-1	-	-	TRBJ2-1	TGTGCCAGCAGTGAACCGCGGGGCGGGCCCTACAATGAGCAGTTCTTC	CASSEPRGGPYNEQFF
TRBV28	-	-	TRBJ2-1	TGTGCCAGCAGCCCAAACACAGGGATTAGCTCCTACAATGAGCAGTTCTTC	CASSPNTGISSYNEQFF
TRBV5-1	-	-	TRBJ2-4	TGCGCCAGCAGCTTTGACAGCAAAAACATTCAGTACTTC	CASSFDSKNIQYF
TRBV5-1	TRBD1	-	TRBJ1-2	TGCGCCAGCAGCACCGGGACAGGGGATGGCTACACCTTC	CASSTGTGDGYTF
TRBV11-2	TRBD1	-	TRBJ2-7	TGTGCCAGCAGCCCGGGGACAGGGGGATACGAGCAGTACTTC	CASSPGTGGYEQYF
TRBV20-1	TRBD1	-	TRBJ1-1	TGCAGTGCTAGGGAGGGGGCCGGAGCTTTCTTT	CSAREGAGAFF
TRBV5-1	-	-	TRBJ1-1	TGCGCCAGCAGCCCCCGGGCCCCATCGGGAACTGAAGCTTTCTTT	CASSPRAPSGTEAFF
TRBV18	-	-	TRBJ1-4	TGTGCCAGCTCACCACCGGACCTCGGCGAAAAACTGTTTTTT	CASSPPDLGEKLFF
TRBV5-6	-	-	TRBJ2-1	TGTGCCAGCAGCTTAAGACTCCGCGGGTTGAATGAGCAGTTCTTC	CASSLRLRGLNEQFF
TRBV7-9	TRBD1	-	TRBJ2-3	TGTGCCAGCAGCTCAACAGGGGGCATAAGCACAGATACGCAGTATTTT	CASSSTGGISTDTQYF
TRBV27	-	-	TRBJ2-3	TGTGCCAGCAGTTTATCGTTTGACCATAGCACAGATACGCAGTATTTT	CASSLSFDHSTDTQYF
TRBV19	-	-	TRBJ1-2	TGTGCCAGTAGTATGTTGGGGAACTCCTATGGCTACACCTTC	CASSMLGNSYGYTF
TRBV20-1	-	-	TRBJ2-7	TGCAGTGCCGCCCCGTACGAGCAGTACTTC	CSAAPYEQYF
TRBV5-3	-	-	TRBJ1-2	TGTGCCAGAAGCTTGGCCAGGGGCCGCTCTAACTATGGCTACACCTTC	CARSLARGRSNYGYTF
TRBV20-1	-	-	TRBJ2-5	TGCAGTGAGGGCCAAGAGACCCAGTACTTC	CSEGQETQYF
TRBV5-4	TRBD2	-	TRBJ2-1	TGTGCCAGCAGCTCTAGCGGGCAGGGAGATGAGCAGTTCTTC	CASSSSGQGDEQFF
TRBV19	TRBD1	-	TRBJ2-1	TGTGCCAGTAGTATAGTGGACAGGGTACGCAATGAGCAGTTCTTC	CASSIVDRVRNEQFF
TRBV7-9	TRBD1	-	TRBJ2-1	TGTGCCAGCTGGGGACAGGGCCGAGGGGACTACAATGAGCAGTTCTTC	CASWGQGRGDYNEQFF
TRBV6-1	TRBD2	once	TRBJ2-7	TGTGCCAGCTCCCTACTAGCGGTCTACGAGCAGTACTTC	CASSLLAVYEQYF
TRBV5-1	TRBD2	once	TRBJ2-5	TGCGCCAGCAGAACCGGGACTAGCGAGTTAATCCAGTACTTC	CASRTGTSELIQYF
TRBV4-1	-	-	TRBJ1-6	TGCGCCAGCAGCCACGGGACACTCCACCGAGATAATTCACCCCTCCACTTT	CASSHGTLHRDNSPLHF
TRBV18	-	-	TRBJ2-5	TGTGCCAGCTCACCACGAAGTTCCCATCAAGAGACCCAGTACTTC	CASSPRSSHQETQYF
TRBV5-4	TRBD2	-	TRBJ2-2	TGTGCCAGCAGCTACCGGACTAGCGGGAGGGCAGGCACCGGGGAGCTGTTTTTT	CASSYRTSGRAGTGELFF